What follows are 2 T cell receptor beta chains derived from one specimen sequenced in a study of neurological immune-mediated disorders (dated by TCRdb to the late 2010s). Library creation used 5' RACE. Sequenced on an Illumina HiSeq 2500. The public reads were run again by TCRdb, first through fastp at Q25 and then through MiXCR, and only productive beta chains were kept. Records with the same CDR3 protein are collapsed into one entry carrying the most frequent genes and DNA. Present in this sample are 87,000 or so distinct CDR3 sequences, 3% to 4.5% of which were seen just once. Clones ranked in the top ten supply around 3.2% of the sample. Material: PBMCs. The receptors derive from a woman aged 45-65 years with multiple sclerosis.

This clonotype has ten or more counts. The chain recombines TRBV20-1 with TRBJ2-5; maybe TRBD1 (5 bases). V was trimmed by 2 bases and J by 3 bases, leaving 22 bases between them. CDR3 length: 17 residues. Germline CDR1 is DFQATT and CDR2 is SNEGSKA (reference sequence). CDR3 sequence reads: CSARTARTRALEETQYF. CDR3 nucleotide sequence: TGCAGTGCTAGAACCGCGAGGACACGGGCGCTAGAAGAGACCCAGTACTTC.

This clonotype showed up many times. This chain joins TRBV10-3 and TRBJ2-5; 8 bases match TRBD1. CDR1 ENHRY and CDR2 SYGVKD come from the germline V gene. The CDR3 runs 12 residues. The ends lost 6 bases at V and 7 bases at J; junction bases unmatched: 4. The CDR3 reads CAISQGARTQYF. The CDR3 nucleotides are TGTGCCATCAGCCAGGGGGCGAGGACCCAGTACTTC.